These T cell receptor beta chains were read from a single sample in a study of T cell responses to AZD1222 COVID-19 vaccine. TCRdb's copy holds only in-frame clones and misses some; the assay was immunoSEQ multiplex PCR. This table has 95,000 to 150,000 clones, 70% to 90% appearing once. Here the sequenced sample was peripheral blood, taken on day 0 of AZD1222 vaccination. The receptors derive from an adult in good health. Both conserved end residues are part of each CDR3. A D gene is named only where the DNA matches it firmly. Size is stated for part of the rows, as once, few or many counts, or as a class when the clone is expanded.

NA,NA,TRBV11-3,TRBJ2-1,TGTGCCAGCAGCTTAGTCGACTACTCCTACAATGAGCAGTTCTTC,CASSLVDYSYNEQFF
NA,TRBD1,TRBV7-3,TRBJ1-1,TGTGCCAGCAGCTTAGGGCCCGGACAGGGCGCCACTGAAGCTTTCTTT,CASSLGPGQGATEAFF
NA,NA,TRBV12-3/TRBV12-4,TRBJ1-1,TGTGCCAGCAGTTTAGTGGAGGCCGTGGAAGCTTTCTTT,CASSLVEAVEAFF
NA,NA,TRBV19,TRBJ2-2,TGTGCCACCCTAGACGGTAACACCGGGGAGCTGTTTTTT,CATLDGNTGELFF
NA,NA,TRBV6-5,TRBJ2-7,TGTGCCAGCAGTTACCAGGGGTACGAGCAGTACTTC,CASSYQGYEQYF
NA,TRBD1,TRBV30,TRBJ1-2,TGTGCCTGGGGAACAGGGGGCCTGCGAGGCTACACCTTC,CAWGTGGLRGYTF
NA,TRBD1,TRBV9,TRBJ1-1,TGTGCCAGCAGCGGGGACAGGGGAGTGGGTACTGAAGCTTTCTTT,CASSGDRGVGTEAFF
NA,NA,TRBV5-1,TRBJ1-1,TGCGCCAGCAGCTTGGACCAAGGAGATGAAGCTTTCTTT,CASSLDQGDEAFF
NA,NA,TRBV30,TRBJ2-2,TGTGCCTGGAGTCGGGGCACCGGGGAGCTGTTTTTT,CAWSRGTGELFF
NA,TRBD2,TRBV28,TRBJ2-5,TGTGCCAGCAGCCGGACTAGCGGGGGGGAGTACCAAGAGACCCAGTACTTC,CASSRTSGGEYQETQYF
NA,TRBD2,TRBV6-5,TRBJ2-7,TGTGCCAGCACCTGGACTAGCGGGGGCTACGAGCAGTACTTC,CASTWTSGGYEQYF
many,NA,TRBV24-1,TRBJ1-1,TGTGCCACCAGTGACTCAGGGAAGTCTGAAGCTTTCTTT,CATSDSGKSEAFF
once,NA,TRBV6-5,TRBJ2-1,TGTGCCAGCAGTTATTCGGACCGGAAGTTCTTC,CASSYSDRKFF
NA,NA,TRBV15,TRBJ1-1,TGTGCCACCAGCAGAGGGAGGGTCGGGAACACTGAAGCTTTCTTT,CATSRGRVGNTEAFF
once,NA,TRBV3-1/TRBV3-2,TRBJ1-6,TGTGCCAGCAGCCAATTAACAGGGTTTTACTCACCCCTCCACTTT,CASSQLTGFYSPLHF
NA,NA,TRBV10-1,TRBJ2-2,TGCGCCAGCAGTGAATGGCTTTACACCGGGGAGCTGTTTTTT,CASSEWLYTGELFF
NA,NA,TRBV3-1/TRBV3-2,TRBJ2-3,TGTGCCAGCAGCCCATCGCGGGGTCGCACAGATACGCAGTATTTT,CASSPSRGRTDTQYF
NA,NA,TRBV28,TRBJ1-5,TGTGCCAGCAGTGTAAGTTATAGCAATCAGCCCCAGCATTTT,CASSVSYSNQPQHF
NA,TRBD1,TRBV5-1,TRBJ1-2,TGCGCCAGCAGCTTGACGACCAGGACAGGAGCCGATGGCTACACCTTC,CASSLTTRTGADGYTF
few,TRBD2,TRBV18,TRBJ2-7,TGTGCCAGCTCACCAGGGGGCGGGAGGCAGTACGAGCAGTACTTC,CASSPGGGRQYEQYF
NA,TRBD1,TRBV25-1,TRBJ2-7,TGTGCCAGCAGTGATCCCTCGACAGGGCGCCACTACGAGCAGTACTTC,CASSDPSTGRHYEQYF